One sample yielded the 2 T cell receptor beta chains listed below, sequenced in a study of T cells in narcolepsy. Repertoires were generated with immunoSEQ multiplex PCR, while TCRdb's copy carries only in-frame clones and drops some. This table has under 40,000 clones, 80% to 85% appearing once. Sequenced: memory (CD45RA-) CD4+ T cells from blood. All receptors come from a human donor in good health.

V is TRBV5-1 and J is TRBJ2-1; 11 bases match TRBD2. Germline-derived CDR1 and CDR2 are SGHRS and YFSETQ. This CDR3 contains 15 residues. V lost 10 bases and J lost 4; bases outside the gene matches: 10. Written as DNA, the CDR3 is TGCGCCCCCCCTCCGGGACTAGCGGCTTACAATGAGCAGTTCTTC. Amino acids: CAPPPGLAAYNEQFF.

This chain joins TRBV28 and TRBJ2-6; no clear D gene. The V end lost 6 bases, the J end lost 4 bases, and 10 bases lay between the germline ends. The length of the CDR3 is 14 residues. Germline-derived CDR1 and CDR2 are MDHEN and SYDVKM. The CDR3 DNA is TGTGCCAGCAGCCTTTCCGGAGGGGCCAACGTCCTGACTTTC. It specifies CASSLSGGANVLTF. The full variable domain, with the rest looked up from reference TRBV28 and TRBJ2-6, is DVKVTQSSRYLVKRTGEKVFLECVQDMDHENMFWYRQDPGLGLRLIYFSYDVKMKEKGDIPEGYSVSREKKERFSLILESASTNQTSMYLCASSLSGGANVLTFGAGSRLTVL.